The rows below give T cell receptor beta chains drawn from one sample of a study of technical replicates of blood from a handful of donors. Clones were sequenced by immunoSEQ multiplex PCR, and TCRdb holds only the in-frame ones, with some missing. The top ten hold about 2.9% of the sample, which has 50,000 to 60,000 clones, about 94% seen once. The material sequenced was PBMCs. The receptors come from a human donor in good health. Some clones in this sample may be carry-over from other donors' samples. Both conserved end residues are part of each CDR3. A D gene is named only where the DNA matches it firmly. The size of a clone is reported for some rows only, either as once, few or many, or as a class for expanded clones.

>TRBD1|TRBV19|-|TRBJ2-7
CASSPRDRRSYEQYF
TGTGCCAGTAGTCCACGGGACAGGAGATCCTACGAGCAGTACTTC
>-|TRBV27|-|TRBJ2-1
CASSATGSYNEQFF
TGTGCCAGCAGCGCGACGGGGTCCTACAATGAGCAGTTCTTC
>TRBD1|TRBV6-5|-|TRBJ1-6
CASRTLDRDNSPLHF
TGTGCCAGCAGGACCCTGGACAGGGATAATTCACCCCTCCACTTT
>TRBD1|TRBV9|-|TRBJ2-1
CASPLTGVDEQFF
TGTGCCTCCCCCCTCACAGGGGTGGATGAGCAGTTCTTC
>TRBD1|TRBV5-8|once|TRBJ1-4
CASSSGTGGSNEKLFF
TGTGCCAGCAGCTCCGGGACAGGGGGATCTAATGAAAAACTGTTTTTT
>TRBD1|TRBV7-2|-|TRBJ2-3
CASSPNTRQGMTQYF
TGTGCCAGCAGTCCTAACACCAGACAGGGGATGACGCAGTATTTT
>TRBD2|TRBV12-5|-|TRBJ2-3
CASGLGLAGGFSTDTQYF
TGTGCTAGTGGTTTAGGACTAGCGGGGGGCTTTAGCACAGATACGCAGTATTTT
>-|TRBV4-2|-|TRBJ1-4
CASRAGGRTNEKLFF
TGTGCCAGCAGGGCGGGGGGCAGAACTAATGAAAAACTGTTTTTT
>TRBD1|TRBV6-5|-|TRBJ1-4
CASSYSITGQEGKLFF
TGTGCCAGCAGTTACTCGATTACGGGACAGGAAGGAAAACTGTTTTTT
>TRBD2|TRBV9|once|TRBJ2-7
CASSSQAGDGMDEQYF
TGTGCCAGCAGCTCCCAAGCGGGAGACGGGATGGATGAGCAGTACTTC
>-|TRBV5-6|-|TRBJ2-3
CASSGGTWGTQYF
TGTGCCAGCAGCGGGGGGACCTGGGGTACGCAGTATTTT
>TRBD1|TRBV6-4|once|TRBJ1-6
CASYLDRGFPYNSPLHF
TGTGCCAGCTACCTGGACAGGGGTTTTCCCTATAATTCACCCCTCCACTTT
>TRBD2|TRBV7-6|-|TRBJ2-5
CAVTSGGFETQYF
TGTGCCGTGACCAGCGGGGGGTTCGAGACCCAGTACTTC
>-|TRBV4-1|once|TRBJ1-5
CASSQGTDQPQHF
TGCGCCAGCAGCCAAGGGACAGACCAGCCCCAGCATTTT
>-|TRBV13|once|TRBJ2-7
CASSLRTGKEVYEQYF
TGTGCCAGCAGCCTCCGCACCGGAAAAGAGGTCTACGAGCAGTACTTC
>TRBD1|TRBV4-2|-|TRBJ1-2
CASSQEQGLAYGYTF
TGTGCCAGCAGCCAAGAACAGGGGCTGGCCTATGGCTACACCTTC
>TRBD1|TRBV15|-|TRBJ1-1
CATSGTARDTEAFF
TGTGCCACCAGCGGGACAGCCCGGGACACTGAAGCTTTCTTT
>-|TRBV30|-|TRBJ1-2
CAWAGQNSYTF
TGTGCCTGGGCTGGACAGAATAGCTACACCTTC